The 11 T cell receptor beta chains reported below all come from one sample, sequenced in a study of T and B cells in COVID-19 patients. From blood, about 240-550 ng of genomic DNA served as TRB template. TRB rearrangements were amplified by multiplex PCR with BIOMED2 TRB-A/B primers. TCRdb reanalysed the multiplex PCR reads using MiXCR and keeps one entry per CDR3 protein. The data contain around 28,000 distinct CDR3 sequences, over 25% of them singletons. Material: blood. These receptors all stem from a human donor who had recovered from COVID-19.

Only a few counts were recorded for this clonotype. The chain is built from TRBV14 and TRBJ2-3; D possibly corresponds to TRBD2 (5 bases). In germline, CDR1 is SGHDN, CDR2 FVKESK. The length of the CDR3 is 14 residues. V dropped 1 base and J dropped 4 bases, with 9 bases sitting between them. In DNA form, the CDR3 reads TGTGCCAGCAGCCAAGGGAGGATCCCAGATACGCAGTATTTT. This sequence encodes CASSQGRIPDTQYF.

This clonotype was observed a handful of times. The CDR3 sequence: CASSARTGAVEKLFF. The CDR3 nucleotides read TGTGCCAGCAGTGCCCGGACAGGGGCAGTTGAAAAACTGTTTTTT. The rearrangement uses TRBV6-1 and TRBJ1-4, with 9 bases fitting TRBD1. The CDR3 extends over 15 amino acids. CDR1 MNHNS and CDR2 SASEGT come from the germline V gene. V was pared by 4 bases and J by 7 bases, with 7 bases of the junction left unmatched.

As to this clonotype: A much larger clone differs from this one at a single base, so this may be a read error. The rearrangement joins TRBV18 to TRBJ1-6; 8 bases are shared with TRBD1. The length of the CDR3 is 17 residues. The junction had 9 bases not matched to a gene; V was cut back by 1 base and J by 7 bases. Looked up from germline, CDR1 is KGHSH and CDR2 is LQKENI. CDR3 nucleotides: TGTGCCAGCTCACCACGCGTTGTGACAGGGGAGAATTCACCCCTCCACTTT. Its translation is CASSPRVVTGENSPLHF.

The CDR3 DNA sequence: TGTGCCAGCAAAGACAGTCGTGCCGGGGAGCTGTTTTTT. Amino acid sequence: CASKDSRAGELFF. The V gene is TRBV6-2 or TRBV6-3, the J gene TRBJ2-2, with D perhaps TRBD1 (5 bases). CDR1 MNHEY and CDR2 SVGEGT come from the germline V gene. V dropped 7 bases and J dropped 6 bases, with 12 bases sitting between them. This CDR3 has 13 amino acids.

The CDR3 protein is CASSLGTILAKNIQYF. CDR3 DNA sequence: TGCGCCAGCAGCTTAGGGACAATTCTAGCCAAAAACATTCAGTACTTC. The J gene is TRBJ2-4, the V gene TRBV5-1; maybe TRBD1 (6 bases). Germline lookup yields CDR1 SGHRS and CDR2 YFSETQ. Trimming removed 2 bases at V and 0 bases at J, with 12 bases between. This CDR3 is 16 amino acids long.

There are a few counts of this clonotype. V and J are TRBV6-2 or TRBV6-3 and TRBJ1-2, with 7 bases fitting TRBD1. The trim removed 0 bases at V and 4 bases at J, leaving 5 bases unmatched. This CDR3 is built from 15 residues. Germline V CDR1 and CDR2: MNHEY, SVGEGT. The DNA of the CDR3 is TGTGCCAGCAGTTACTCCCGGGACAGCGGCTATGGCTACACCTTC. Residues: CASSYSRDSGYGYTF.

This chain uses TRBV5-1 with TRBJ1-2; D is possibly TRBD1 (5 bases). Trimming took 0 bases from V and 6 from J, leaving 18 bases between them. Germline CDR1 and CDR2: SGHRS and YFSETQ. The CDR3 spans 16 residues. The CDR3 DNA sequence: TGCGCCAGCAGCTTGGTCGGGGGACGGGCGCACGATGGCTACACCTTC. It yields the protein CASSLVGGRAHDGYTF.

A few counts support this clonotype. The chain is built from TRBV5-6 and TRBJ2-3; D might be TRBD1 (5 bases). Germline CDR1 SGHDT, CDR2 YYEEEE. V dropped 4 bases and J dropped 8 bases, with 20 bases sitting between them. This CDR3 spans 15 amino acids. CDR3: CASSAELAGPLTQYF. CDR3 DNA: TGTGCCAGCAGCGCGGAGCTGGCAGGGCCGCTTACGCAGTATTTT.

This clonotype turned up a few times. This chain connects TRBV5-6 to TRBJ2-7, with 7 positions matching TRBD1. This CDR3 has 14 residues. Per the germline V gene, CDR1 is SGHDT and CDR2 is YYEEEE. Unmatched junction bases numbered 2, after V lost 0 bases and J lost 2 bases. DNA for the CDR3: TGTGCCAGCAGCTTGGCCGGGACAGCCTACGAGCAGTACTTC. This translates into CASSLAGTAYEQYF. The full variable domain, completed using reference TRBV5-6 and TRBJ2-7, is DAGVTQSPTHLIKTRGQQVTLRCSPKSGHDTVSWYQQALGQGPQFIFQYYEEEERQRGNFPDRFSGHQFPNYSSELNVNALLLGDSALYLCASSLAGTAYEQYFGPGTRLTVT.

This clonotype was counted a single time. This clone may be a read error of a much larger clone one base away. The chain employs TRBV6-5 and TRBJ1-6; no reliable D call. CDR1 is MNHEY and CDR2 is SVGAGI in the germline V gene. This CDR3 region has 13 residues. The V end was cut by 9 bases, the J end by 6 bases, with 12 bases between. The CDR3 spells CARRLQCNSPLHF. In nucleotides, the CDR3 is TGTGCCAGGAGGCTCCAGTGTAATTCACCCCTCCACTTT.

The rearrangement uses TRBV6-1 and TRBJ1-1; TRBD1 agrees at 10 bases. There are 17 residues in the CDR3. V lost 1 base, J lost 1 base, and 6 bases stayed unmatched. Germline V lookup: CDR1 MNHNS, CDR2 SASEGT. The CDR3 nucleotides are TGTGCCAGCAGTGAAGGGACAGGGGGAACCTGGAACACTGAAGCTTTCTTT. This encodes CASSEGTGGTWNTEAFF.